These 24 T cell receptor beta chains were sequenced from one sample in a study of blood T cell repertoires in COVID-19. Profiling relied on immunoSEQ multiplex PCR, and the TCRdb table lists in-frame clones only, not all of them. The repertoire holds about 440,000 clones, with roughly 88% as singletons. Input material: peripheral blood. These TCRs come from a woman in her fifties or sixties with COVID-19, enrolled during active disease.

The rearrangement links TRBV5-1 to TRBJ1-4; D possibly corresponds to TRBD1 (6 bases). CDR1 is SGHRS, CDR2 YFSETQ, per germline. This CDR3 spans 16 amino acids. V was clipped by 2 bases and J by 8 bases, with 19 bases between them. CDR3 DNA: TGCGCCAGCAGCTTAGGTACCACAGGGACGGGGGAAAAACTGTTTTTT. This sequence encodes CASSLGTTGTGEKLFF.

The chain joins TRBV5-4 to TRBJ2-3; 9 bases line up with TRBD1. In germline, CDR1 is SGHNT, CDR2 YYREEE (reference sequence). This CDR3 contains 15 residues. V lost 4 bases to trimming and J lost 5 bases; unmatched junction nucleotides: 8. CDR3 amino acids: CASSRPGTGRDTQYF. CDR3 nucleotide sequence: TGTGCCAGCAGCAGACCGGGGACAGGGAGAGATACGCAGTATTTT. Full variable domain (missing parts from reference TRBV5-4 and TRBJ2-3): ETGVTQSPTHLIKTRGQQVTLRCSSQSGHNTVSWYQQALGQGPQFIFQYYREEENGRGNFPPRFSGLQFPNYSSELNVNALELDDSALYLCASSRPGTGRDTQYFGPGTRLTVL.

The chain uses TRBV28 and TRBJ1-5, with D possibly TRBD1 on 5 matching bases. Germline V gene data show CDR1 as MDHEN and CDR2 as SYDVKM. Trimming took 8 bases from V and 3 from J, leaving 14 bases between them. The CDR3 is 14 amino acids. For the CDR3, the DNA is TGTGCCAGCGGTCAGGGTGCGGCCAATCAGCCCCAGCATTTT. The encoded protein is CASGQGAANQPQHF.

This rearrangement joins TRBV19 to TRBJ2-7, with D perhaps TRBD2 (6 bases). The V end lost 3 bases, the J end lost 6 bases, and 15 bases lay between the germline ends. From germline, CDR1 is LNHDA and CDR2 SQIVND (reference sequence). This CDR3 region has 14 residues. Here the CDR3 reads CASSILDDGGEQYF. The CDR3 DNA is TGTGCCAGTAGTATCCTCGACGACGGGGGCGAGCAGTACTTC.

This clone was seen just once. The CDR3 region has the DNA TGCGCCAGCAGCCGCGGAGGAGGAATAGGCACAGATACGCAGTATTTT. This translates into CASSRGGGIGTDTQYF. J is TRBJ2-3 and V is TRBV5-1; possible D gene TRBD2, 5 bases. Germline lookup yields CDR1 SGHRS and CDR2 YFSETQ. Trimming left V 4 bases short and J 1 base short, with 16 bases between. The CDR3 has 16 amino acids.

The chain links TRBV6-2 or TRBV6-3 to TRBJ2-5; D unclear. V gave up 2 bases and J gave up 2 bases, with 12 bases separating them. The V gene's germline CDR1 is MNHEY and CDR2 SVGEGT. This CDR3 spans 15 amino acids. Written as DNA, the CDR3 is TGTGCCAGCAGTTACCTCCCACAGATACAAGAGACCCAGTACTTC. This encodes CASSYLPQIQETQYF.

The chain uses TRBV27 and TRBJ1-3; 10 nucleotides line up with TRBD1. J lost 4 bases, V lost 2 bases, and 2 bases had no gene match. The CDR3 has 15 residues. Germline CDR1 and CDR2: MNHEY and SMNVEV (reference sequence). For the CDR3, the DNA is TGTGCCAGCAGTTTAGACAGGGGGCCCGGAAACACCATATATTTT. Protein: CASSLDRGPGNTIYF.

The chain employs TRBV4-2 and TRBJ2-3; D is possibly TRBD1 (5 bases). The CDR3 has 15 amino acids. Trimming pared 5 bases from V and 2 bases from J, leaving 14 bases between. Germline V gene sequence: CDR1 LGHNA, CDR2 YNFKEQ. In DNA form, the CDR3 reads TGTGCCAGCAGCTTATTGGGGCAGCCCACAGATACGCAGTATTTT. Amino acids: CASSLLGQPTDTQYF.

CDR3 amino acids: CASSFPGDGYTF. CDR3 in DNA: TGTGCCAGCAGCTTTCCGGGGGATGGCTACACCTTC. The J gene is TRBJ1-2, the V gene TRBV3-1 (or the pseudogene TRBV3-2); weak D call: TRBD1 (5 bases). Germline V gene data show CDR1 as LGHDT and CDR2 as YNNKEL (reference sequence). This CDR3 has 12 amino acids. V shed 5 bases and J shed 6 bases, with 10 bases lying between them.

This clone has only a few counts. The chain couples TRBV5-6 to TRBJ1-2; a weak D match, TRBD1 (5 bases). The V end lost 0 bases, the J end lost 8 bases, and 8 bases lay between the germline ends. CDR1 is SGHDT, CDR2 YYEEEE, per germline. The CDR3 has 12 residues. The CDR3 protein is CASSLGQTGYTF. CDR3 bases: TGTGCCAGCAGCTTGGGACAGACGGGCTACACCTTC.

This clone came up once. The V call is TRBV10-2, the J call TRBJ1-1; D perhaps matches TRBD1 (5 bases). CDR1 and CDR2 (germline): WSHSY, SAAADI. The germline V and J ends were trimmed by 7 bases and 5 bases, with 11 bases remaining between them. This CDR3 is built from 12 residues. DNA for the CDR3: TGCGCCAGCATAGGGGCTTGGACTGAAGCTTTCTTT. It encodes CASIGAWTEAFF.

The genes are TRBV19 and TRBJ1-2; TRBD1 aligns across 10 bases. Germline CDR1 reads LNHDA; CDR2 reads SQIVND (reference sequence). After removal of 2 bases from V and 8 bases from J, the junction contained 14 bases not matched to a gene. The length of the CDR3 is 17 residues. In nucleotides, the CDR3 is TGTGCCAGTAGTATATCGTATTCAGGACAGGGGGTTGTCGGCTACACCTTC. Protein sequence: CASSISYSGQGVVGYTF.

The chain couples TRBV30 to TRBJ2-1; maybe TRBD1 (6 bases). The CDR3 loop spans 13 amino acids. Trimming removed 2 bases from V and 13 bases from J, with 18 bases in between. Germline lookup yields CDR1 GTSNPN and CDR2 SVGIG (reference sequence). The CDR3 here is CAWSSGGRGFQFF. The DNA for the CDR3 is TGTGCCTGGAGTAGTGGTGGCAGGGGATTTCAGTTCTTC.

The V and J genes are TRBV3-1 (or the pseudogene TRBV3-2) and TRBJ2-7, with TRBD2 as a possible D gene (6 bases). The CDR3 covers 15 residues. Germline V gene sequence: CDR1 LGHDT, CDR2 YNNKEL (reference sequence). V shed 1 base and J shed 3 bases, with 13 bases lying between them. The CDR3 reads CASSQGRGINYEQYF. The CDR3 DNA sequence: TGTGCCAGCAGCCAAGGTCGCGGGATAAACTACGAGCAGTACTTC.

This chain joins TRBV7-2 and TRBJ2-2, with D perhaps TRBD2 (6 bases). CDR3 length: 15 amino acids. Trimming removed 2 bases from V and 1 base from J, with 8 bases in between. From germline, CDR1 is SGHTA and CDR2 FQGNSA. CDR3 nucleotides: TGTGCCAGCAGCTTAACCGGGGGGAACACCGGGGAGCTGTTTTTT. It encodes CASSLTGGNTGELFF. The complete variable domain, with remaining parts taken from reference TRBV7-2 and TRBJ2-2, reads GAGVSQSPSNKVTEKGKDVELRCDPISGHTALYWYRQSLGQGLEFLIYFQGNSAPDKSGLPSDRFSAERTGGSVSTLTIQRTQQEDSAVYLCASSLTGGNTGELFFGEGSRLTVL.

V and J are TRBV4-1 and TRBJ2-6, with TRBD2 matching over 10 bases. Germline assignment: CDR1 MGHRA and CDR2 YSYEKL. The junction had 6 bases not matched to a gene; V was cut back by 10 bases and J by 0 bases. The CDR3 spans 16 residues. The CDR3 sequence is CANQRGGHSGANVLTF. The CDR3 DNA follows: TGCGCCAACCAGCGGGGGGGGCACTCTGGGGCCAACGTCCTGACTTTC.

The gene calls are TRBV10-2 and TRBJ1-2; 8 bases are shared with TRBD1. Per the germline V gene, CDR1 is WSHSY and CDR2 is SAAADI. The CDR3 is made up of 14 amino acids. The V gene end was trimmed by 6 bases and the J gene end by 4 bases; junction bases not matched to a gene: 7. CDR3 sequence reads: CASSRDRGVYGYTF. As DNA, the CDR3 is TGCGCCAGCAGCCGCGACAGGGGTGTCTATGGCTACACCTTC.

The J gene is TRBJ2-5, the V gene TRBV10-2; 7 nucleotides match TRBD1. The CDR3 spans 14 residues. V lost 8 bases and J lost 5; bases outside the gene matches: 11. Germline CDR1 and CDR2: WSHSY and SAAADI. Here the CDR3 DNA reads TGCGCCAGCCGCAGAGGGGGCGCCCGGGAGACCCAGTACTTC. Translating gives CASRRGGARETQYF.

The chain combines TRBV3-1 (or the pseudogene TRBV3-2) with TRBJ2-5; 10 bases are shared with TRBD2. CDR1 is LGHDT and CDR2 is YNNKEL in the germline V gene (reference sequence). V gave up 6 bases and J gave up 2 bases; unmatched junction bases: 12. This CDR3 has 17 amino acids. Written as DNA, the CDR3 is TGTGCCAGCAGTCACTTGTGGAGCGGGGGGGATCAAGAGACCCAGTACTTC. Translated: CASSHLWSGGDQETQYF.

V gene TRBV7-8 combines with J gene TRBJ1-5; no clear D. Trimming cost V 3 bases and J 3 bases, with 12 bases left between them. The length of the CDR3 is 15 residues. Germline CDR1 reads SGHVS; CDR2 reads FQNEAQ. The CDR3, as DNA: TGTGCCAGCAGCTTCCTAGCGGGCTTCAATCAGCCCCAGCATTTT. Its protein product is CASSFLAGFNQPQHF.

The genes are TRBV9 and TRBJ1-2; D uncertain. The length of the CDR3 is 12 residues. Looked up from germline, CDR1 is SGDLS and CDR2 is YYNGEE. V lost 3 bases, J lost 4 bases, and 7 bases lay in between. The CDR3 is CASSANSYGYTF. The CDR3 DNA reads TGTGCCAGCAGCGCTAACAGCTATGGCTACACCTTC.

The chain is built from TRBV5-4 and TRBJ2-7; D is unclear. The CDR3 runs to 14 residues. Between the trimmed V and J ends, which lost 3 bases and 0 bases, there was a span of 10 bases. The V gene's germline CDR1 is SGHNT and CDR2 YYREEE (reference sequence). DNA for the CDR3: TGTGCCAGCAGCTCCGGCCGGAGCTCCTACGAGCAGTACTTC. Amino acid sequence: CASSSGRSSYEQYF.

The chain links TRBV5-1 to TRBJ2-7; tentatively, D is TRBD2 (5 bases). Trimming removed 0 bases from V and 6 bases from J, with 13 bases in between. Per the germline V gene, CDR1 is SGHRS and CDR2 is YFSETQ. This CDR3 comprises 14 residues. CDR3 in DNA: TGCGCCAGCAGCTTGGCGGCCGAAGGAGGCGAGCAGTACTTC. Translating it yields CASSLAAEGGEQYF.

The chain carries TRBV7-3 and TRBJ2-3, with D perhaps TRBD2 (7 bases). The CDR3 runs 13 residues. V was pared by 8 bases and J by 2 bases, with 11 bases between. Germline CDR1 reads SGHTA; CDR2 reads FQGTGA. The CDR3: CASGGGSTDTQYF. The CDR3 DNA reads TGTGCCAGCGGCGGGGGCTCCACAGATACGCAGTATTTT.